This T cell receptor beta chain is from a study of somatic mutations in cytotoxic T cells in rheumatoid arthritis. Background on the study: Patient blood (approximately 27 ml EDTA) was taken immediately after diagnosis and before treatment. Sorted by flow to nearly 100% purity were some V beta antibody-stained T-cell populations, including V beta1+ cells sequenced for TCRB. Findings and caveats of the study: The largest CD8+ clone made up over 20% of CD8+ cells in about an eighth of the roughly 65 patients.

The CDR3 consists of 16 residues. V was pared by 0 bases and J by 10 bases, with 11 bases of the junction left unmatched. CDR1 MGHRA and CDR2 YSYEKL come from the germline V gene. On this clone itself: Its specificity is unknown.

Sequenced by immunoSEQ multiplex PCR; TCRdb stores in-frame clones only, minus some. The sample includes about 19,000 clones, 85% seen only once; the top ten take under 9%. The rearrangement links TRBV4-1 to TRBJ1-4, with 7 nucleotides matching TRBD1. The source material was CD8+ T cells sorted from blood. This TCR came from a woman in her forties with rheumatoid arthritis. The CDR3 loop reads CASSQDPDRALRKLFF. CDR3 DNA: TGCGCCAGCAGCCAAGATCCCGACAGGGCACTTAGAAAACTGTTTTTT.